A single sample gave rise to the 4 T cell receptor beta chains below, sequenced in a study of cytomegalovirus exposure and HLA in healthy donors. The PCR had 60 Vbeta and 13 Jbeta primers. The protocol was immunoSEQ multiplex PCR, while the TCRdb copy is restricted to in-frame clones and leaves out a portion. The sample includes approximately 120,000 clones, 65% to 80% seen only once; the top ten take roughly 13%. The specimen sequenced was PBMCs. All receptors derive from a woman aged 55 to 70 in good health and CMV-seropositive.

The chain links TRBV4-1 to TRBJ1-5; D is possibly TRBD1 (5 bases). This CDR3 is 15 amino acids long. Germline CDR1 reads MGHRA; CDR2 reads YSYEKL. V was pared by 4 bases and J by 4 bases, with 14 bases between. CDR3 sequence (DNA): TGCGCCAGCAGCCCCTACCCTGACAGTAATCAGCCCCAGCATTTT. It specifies CASSPYPDSNQPQHF.

This CDR3 reads CASSRGTSGYSPTGANVLTF. The DNA of the CDR3 is TGTGCCAGCAGCCGTGGGACTAGCGGGTACAGCCCGACTGGGGCCAACGTCCTGACTTTC. The gene calls are TRBV7-6 and TRBJ2-6, with 12 nucleotides matching TRBD2. The CDR3 contains 20 residues. Germline CDR1 and CDR2: SGHVS and FNYEAQ. The V segment lost 5 bases and the J segment 2 bases; nucleotides outside the gene matches: 13. Looking up the rest from reference TRBV7-6 and TRBJ2-6 gives the full variable domain: GAGVSQSPRYKVTKRGQDVALRCDPISGHVSLYWYRQALGQGPEFLTYFNYEAQQDKSGLPNDRFSAERPEGSISTLTIQRTEQRDSAMYRCASSRGTSGYSPTGANVLTFGAGSRLTVL.

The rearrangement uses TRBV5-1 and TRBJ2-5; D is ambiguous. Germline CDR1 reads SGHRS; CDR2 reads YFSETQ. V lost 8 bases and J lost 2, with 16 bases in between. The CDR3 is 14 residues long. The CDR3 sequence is CASSGEATQETQYF. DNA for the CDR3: TGCGCCAGTTCCGGCGAGGCCACGCAAGAGACCCAGTACTTC.

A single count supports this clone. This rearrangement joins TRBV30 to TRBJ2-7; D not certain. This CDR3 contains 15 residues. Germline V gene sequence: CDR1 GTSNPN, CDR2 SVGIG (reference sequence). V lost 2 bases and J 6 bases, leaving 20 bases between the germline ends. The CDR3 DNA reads TGTGCCTGGAGTCCCTCCCCCGCGTCGGGTGCCGAGCAGTACTTC. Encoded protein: CAWSPSPASGAEQYF. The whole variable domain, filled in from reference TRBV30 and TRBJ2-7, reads SQTIHQWPATLVQPVGSPLSLECTVEGTSNPNLYWYRQAAGRGLQLLFYSVGIGQISSEVPQNLSASRPQDRQFILSSKKLLLSDSGFYLCAWSPSPASGAEQYFGPGTRLTVT.